The clone carrying this TCR beta chain was counted a few times. PCR amplification relied on 60 Vbeta primers (plus 13 Jbeta primers). Libraries were prepared by immunoSEQ multiplex PCR; TCRdb keeps only in-frame clonotypes and omits some of them. This table has roughly 150,000 clones, around three fifths appearing once. The data stem from a study of cytomegalovirus exposure and HLA in healthy donors. Sequences were obtained from PBMCs. This TCR was sampled from a woman aged 25 to 39 in good health and CMV-seropositive.

The CDR3 DNA reads TGTGCCAGCAGCTCCCAGGGGGGCAATCAGCCCCAGCATTTT. It codes for CASSSQGGNQPQHF. This chain links TRBV11-2 with TRBJ1-5; 7 nucleotides agree with TRBD1. V gave up 4 bases and J gave up 2 bases; unmatched junction bases: 2. The CDR3 covers 14 residues. Germline assignment: CDR1 SGHAT and CDR2 FQNNGV.